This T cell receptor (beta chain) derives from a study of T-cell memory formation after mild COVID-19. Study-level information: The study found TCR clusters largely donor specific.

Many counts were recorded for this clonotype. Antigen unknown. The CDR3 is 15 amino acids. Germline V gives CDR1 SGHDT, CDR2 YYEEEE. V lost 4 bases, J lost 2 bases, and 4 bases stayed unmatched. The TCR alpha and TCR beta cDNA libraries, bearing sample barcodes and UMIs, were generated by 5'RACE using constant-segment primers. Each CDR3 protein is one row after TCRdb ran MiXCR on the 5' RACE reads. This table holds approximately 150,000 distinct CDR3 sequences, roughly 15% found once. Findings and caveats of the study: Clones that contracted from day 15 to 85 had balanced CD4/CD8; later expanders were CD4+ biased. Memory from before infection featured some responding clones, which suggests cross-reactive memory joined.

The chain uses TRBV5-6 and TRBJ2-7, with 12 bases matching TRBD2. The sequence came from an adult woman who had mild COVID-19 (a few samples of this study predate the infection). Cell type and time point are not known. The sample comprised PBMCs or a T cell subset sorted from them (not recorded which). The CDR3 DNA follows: TGTGCCAGCAGCATATCTAGCGGGAGGGCCTACGAGCAGTACTTC. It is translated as CASSISSGRAYEQYF.